These 2 T cell receptor beta chains were all obtained from the same sample, sequenced in a study of cytomegalovirus exposure and HLA in healthy donors. PCR employed 60 Vbeta and 13 Jbeta primers. TCRdb's copy holds only in-frame clones and misses some; the assay was immunoSEQ multiplex PCR. The sample shows under 150,000 clones, about 80% of them seen only once. Sequencing input: PBMCs. These receptors were taken from a man aged 30 to 39 in good health and CMV-seropositive.

The genes are TRBV6-5 and TRBJ2-2; the D gene is possibly TRBD1 (6 bases). Germline V gene sequence: CDR1 MNHEY, CDR2 SVGAGI. The CDR3 loop spans 15 amino acids. V lost 1 base, J lost 1 base, and 7 bases lay in between. CDR3 loop: CASSYWGQNTGELFF. CDR3 DNA: TGTGCCAGCAGTTACTGGGGACAGAACACCGGGGAGCTGTTTTTT.

The chain has TRBV28 and TRBJ2-3; perhaps TRBD2 as D (5 bases). V lost 7 bases to trimming and J lost 5 bases, with 19 bases between them. The CDR3 is made up of 15 amino acids. The germline CDR1 and CDR2 sequences are MDHEN and SYDVKM. The CDR3, as DNA: TGTGCCAGCACCATGTGGTGGAGAGAGGGAGATACGCAGTATTTT. Translation: CASTMWWREGDTQYF.